This T cell receptor beta chain was identified in a study of siplizumab effects on memory and regulatory T cells. The CDR3 is made up of 15 amino acids. CDR1 and CDR2 from the germline V gene are SGDLS and YYNGEE. Trimming took 0 bases from V and 4 from J, leaving 11 bases between them. Study-wide results and limits: Among alloreactive clones, only a minor fraction mapped to unstimulated subsets. Siplizumab conditions gave an average of approximately 71% Treg-derived mappable alloreactive CD4+ clones, versus 25% to 30% for controls. Siplizumab produced a significant reduction in alloreactive sequences that were traceable to unstimulated CD4+ memory cells.

In regard to this clone: Its antigen is currently unknown.

Method: immunoSEQ multiplex PCR; TCRdb's copy keeps in-frame clones and lacks some. The table has about 91,000 clones, 90% to 95% seen once. What was sequenced was CD8+ T cells sorted from blood. The sequence was collected from a human donor in good health. The chain links TRBV9 to TRBJ2-1; D possibly corresponds to TRBD1 (6 bases). This CDR3 is CASSVGQAQYNEQFF. The DNA for the CDR3 is TGTGCCAGCAGCGTAGGACAGGCTCAGTACAATGAGCAGTTCTTC.